These 27 T cell receptor beta chains share one sample of origin, sequenced in a study of tumor and adjacent non-tumor tissue in lung cancer (dated by TCRdb to between 2017 and 2018). RNA was extracted from bulk unsorted tissue and checked for quality with a NanoDrop ND-1000 and an Agilent 2100. Receptor amplification or capture employed multiplex PCR. This sample was sequenced with an Illumina HiSeq 2500. TCRbeta libraries were built by three rounds of nested PCR using primers (Table S4), following protocols modified from ARM-PCR. TCRdb reprocessing: public reads trimmed at Q25 with fastp, clones called with MiXCR, in-frame beta chains kept. Identical CDR3 proteins give one entry, which carries the most common genes and DNA. In this sample the table shows roughly 67,000 distinct CDR3 sequences, roughly 60% of which occur a single time. 20% to 25% of the sample lies in the top ten. The sequencing input was lung tumor tissue. The receptors come from a man aged 45-60 years with non-small cell lung cancer.

This clonotype was recorded at least ten times. V is TRBV28 and J is TRBJ2-7; D unresolved. Germline V CDR1 and CDR2: MDHEN, SYDVKM. The V end lost 6 bases, the J end lost 4 bases, and 16 bases lay between the germline ends. The CDR3 consists of 14 residues. CDR3: CASSLRESRYEQYF. The CDR3 nucleotides are TGTGCCAGCAGCCTAAGGGAATCAAGGTACGAGCAGTACTTC.

This clonotype showed up many times. The genes are TRBV12-5 and TRBJ2-7, with D unclear. The CDR3 is 13 amino acids. V was clipped by 0 bases and J by 5 bases, with 8 bases between them. Germline V CDR1 and CDR2: LGHNT, FRNRAP. The CDR3 protein is CASGLVRVHEQYF. In DNA form, the CDR3 reads TGTGCTAGTGGTTTGGTCCGAGTCCACGAGCAGTACTTC.

The table lists this clonotype with many counts. This rearrangement joins TRBV18 to TRBJ2-5; 8 bases agree with TRBD1. Looked up from germline, CDR1 is KGHSH and CDR2 is LQKENI. This CDR3 contains 14 residues. J was trimmed by 2 bases and V by 6 bases; bases with no gene match: 5. The CDR3 protein is CASSYDRGQETQYF. Here the CDR3 DNA reads TGTGCCAGCTCCTATGACAGGGGACAAGAGACCCAGTACTTC.

This clonotype has just a few counts. Lacking the conserved final phenylalanine or tryptophan, this CDR3 likely reflects a read error. The V gene is TRBV11-3, the J gene TRBJ2-5; perhaps D is TRBD1 or TRBD2 (5 bases each). The length of the CDR3 is 17 residues. Germline CDR1 reads SGHNT; CDR2 reads YENEEA. The CDR3 region is CASSLSASGGLQETQYL. The CDR3 region has the DNA TGTGCCAGCAGCTTATCGGCTAGTGGGGGTTTACAAGAGACACAGTACCTC.

The table lists this clonotype with a count of one. Being one base from a much bigger clone, this may be a read error. The rearrangement links TRBV6-6 to TRBJ1-4; the D gene is possibly TRBD1 (5 bases). This CDR3 has 15 residues. CDR1 and CDR2 from the germline V gene are MNHNY and SVGAGI (reference sequence). The CDR3, as DNA: TGTGCCAGCAGTGCCCCAGGGACGCTCGGTGAAATACTGTTTTTT. As protein: CASSAPGTLGEILFF.

Turning to this clonotype: A read error is likely, as this CDR3 ends without the conserved phenylalanine or tryptophan. The rearrangement links TRBV11-2 to TRBJ2-3, with D possibly called TRBD1 or TRBD2 (6 bases each). Germline-derived CDR1 and CDR2 are SGHAT and FQNNGV. The CDR3 covers 16 residues. This CDR3 reads CANSLGGLYSTDTQYL. CDR3 sequence (DNA): TGTGCCAACAGCTTAGGGGGGTTATATAGCACAGATACGCAGTATCTT.

With regard to this clonotype: The junction departs from the called germline gene at one end, perhaps through a read error. V gene TRBV4-1 combines with J gene TRBJ1-2; 10 bases agree with TRBD1. Germline V gene data show CDR1 as MGHRA and CDR2 as YSYEKL. The CDR3 spans 15 residues. The CDR3 here is CASNQAGTGEHGYSF. The CDR3 DNA reads TGCGCCAGCAACCAGGCGGGGACAGGGGAACATGGCTACTCCTTC.

In this sample, this clonotype turned up a few times. The junction departs from germline at one end; a sequencing error may be responsible. This CDR3 is CSIAPGQLGEETQYF. In nucleotides, the CDR3 is TGCAGCATTGCACCCGGACAGCTCGGAGAAGAGACGCAGTACTTC. The V gene is TRBV29-1, the J gene TRBJ2-5; tentatively, D is TRBD1 (6 bases). CDR1 is SQVTM and CDR2 is ANQGSEA in the germline V gene. The CDR3 spans 15 residues.

Of note for this clonotype: A single base separates this from a much larger clone, so it may be a read error. The CDR3 DNA reads as TGTGCCAGCAACGAGCAAACGTGGCATCCCCAGCATTTT. It translates to CASNEQTWHPQHF. The V gene is TRBV6-2 or TRBV6-3, the J gene TRBJ1-5; no definite D call. The CDR3 is 13 amino acids. The germline V gene has CDR1 MNHEY and CDR2 SVGEGT. V shed 7 bases and J shed 10 bases, with 17 bases lying between them.

This clonotype has a handful of counts. The rearrangement uses TRBV5-6 and TRBJ2-5, with D hard to call. CDR3 length: 13 residues. Germline loops: CDR1 SGHDT, CDR2 YYEEEE. V lost 9 bases, J lost 3 bases, and 15 bases lay in between. The CDR3 protein is CANILTSKETQYF. For the CDR3, the DNA is TGTGCCAACATCTTGACAAGTAAAGAGACCCAGTACTTC.

This clonotype was seen many times. This chain connects TRBV4-2 to TRBJ2-7; TRBD2 aligns across 12 bases. CDR3 length: 15 amino acids. Germline-derived CDR1 and CDR2 are LGHNA and YNFKEQ. Germline trimming cut 0 bases from V and 8 bases from J; bases unmatched to any gene: 5. CDR3 protein: CASSQETSGSSQQYF. The CDR3 DNA sequence: TGTGCCAGCAGCCAAGAGACTAGCGGGAGTTCCCAGCAGTACTTC.

The chain employs TRBV7-9 and TRBJ1-4; D gene uncertain. CDR1 SEHNR and CDR2 FQNEAQ come from the germline V gene (reference sequence). Trimming left V 3 bases short and J 0 bases short, with 8 bases between. The CDR3 has 15 residues. The CDR3 nucleotides are TGTGCCAGCAGCTTGGCACTCTCAACTAATGAAAAACTGTTTTTT. Translation: CASSLALSTNEKLFF.

On this clonotype: An end of the junction does not agree with germline; a read error may underlie this. This chain joins TRBV10-3 and TRBJ1-2; D gene ambiguous. This CDR3 has 13 residues. In germline, CDR1 is ENHRY, CDR2 SYGVKD. In nucleotides, the CDR3 is TGTGCCAACAGTAAGGAGGGTAATGCTGACTACACCTTC. This encodes CANSKEGNADYTF.

This clonotype was observed a few times. Relative to the germline gene, one junction end is altered; a read error may explain this. V gene TRBV6-6 combines with J gene TRBJ1-5; possibly TRBD1 for D (5 bases). CDR1 MNHNY and CDR2 SVGAGI come from the germline V gene (reference sequence). The CDR3 has 14 amino acids. Written as DNA, the CDR3 is TGTGTCAGCACCCAGAGCGACAGCAATCAGCCCCGGCATTTT. Protein product: CVSTQSDSNQPRHF.

Concerning this clonotype: This sequence may be a read error, since a much larger clone differs from it by one base. The chain links TRBV10-3 to TRBJ2-2; 8 bases line up with TRBD1. The CDR3 runs to 13 residues. V was clipped by 5 bases and J by 7 bases; unmatched bases: 3. Germline V gene lookup returns CDR1 ENHRY and CDR2 SYGVKD. CDR3 in DNA: TGTGCCATCAGTCAGGGGGCGATCGGGGAGCTGTTTTTT. As protein: CAISQGAIGELFF.

The rearrangement uses TRBV11-3 and TRBJ2-1; 8 positions agree with TRBD2. J gave up 6 bases and V 8 bases, and 9 bases lay outside the gene matches. This CDR3 is built from 14 residues. Germline-derived CDR1 and CDR2 are SGHNT and YENEEA. CDR3 in DNA: TGTGCCAGCCTAGCGGGCCAGGCTGTCAATGAGCAGTTCTTC. It specifies CASLAGQAVNEQFF.

Concerning this clonotype itself: The DNA is left out, because the CDR3 cannot be placed on it with certainty; the CDR3 is given as TCRdb lists it. The rearrangement uses TRBV4-1 and TRBJ1-4; the table assigns TRBD1, which was not confirmed against the DNA. The CDR3 totals 15 residues, both ends included. The germline gives CDR1 MGHRA, CDR2 YSYEKL. CDR3: CASSQVGQGSERLFF.

On this clonotype itself: Given a much more abundant clone one base away, this may be a read error. The J gene is TRBJ1-2, the V gene TRBV6-5, with a tentative D call TRBD1 (5 bases). Germline CDR1 is MNHEY and CDR2 is SVGAGI. Trimming took off 6 bases at V and 4 bases at J, with 15 bases between the two ends. This CDR3 has 14 amino acids. The CDR3: CASRPNPGFYGYTF. DNA of the CDR3: TGTGCCAGCAGACCCAACCCAGGGTTCTATGGCTACACCTTC.

In the case of this clonotype: This may be a read error, as it is one base from a much larger clone. The rearrangement links TRBV10-3 to TRBJ2-5; D is unclear. Trimming left V 10 bases short and J 5 bases short, with 17 bases between. This CDR3 comprises 13 residues. Per germline, CDR1 ENHRY and CDR2 SYGVKD. CDR3 region: CATRCDRTETQYF. The CDR3 bases are TGTGCCACCCGGTGTGACCGGACGGAGACCCAGTACTTC.

The J gene is TRBJ2-7, the V gene TRBV7-2; D gene ambiguous. The germline CDR1 and CDR2 sequences are SGHTA and FQGNSA. The CDR3 has 12 amino acids. V gave up 4 bases and J gave up 6 bases, with 10 bases separating them. The CDR3 nucleotides read TGTGCCAGCAGCTCCTATTTGGGCGAGCAGTACTTC. Protein: CASSSYLGEQYF.

As for this clonotype: An end of the junction does not agree with germline; a read error may underlie this. The chain has TRBV5-1 and TRBJ1-2; D might be TRBD1 (5 bases). Per germline, CDR1 SGHRS and CDR2 YFSETQ. This CDR3 contains 14 residues. The DNA for the CDR3 is TGCGCCAGCAGCCAGGACACCGCTAAATATGGTTACACCTTC. This gives the protein CASSQDTAKYGYTF. Together with reference TRBV5-1 and TRBJ1-2, the CDR3 gives the full variable domain: KAGVTQTPRYLIKTRGQQVTLSCSPISGHRSVSWYQQTPGQGLQFLFEYFSETQRNKGNFPGRFSGRQFSNSRSEMNVSTLELGDSALYLCASSQDTAKYGYTFGSGTRLTVV.

The table lists this clonotype with a few counts. A much larger clone differs by one base, so this may be a read error. The conserved closing phenylalanine or tryptophan is absent in this CDR3, likely reflecting a read error. The gene calls are TRBV4-1 and TRBJ1-2, with TRBD1 identical over 10 bases. Per the germline V gene, CDR1 is MGHRA and CDR2 is YSYEKL. After removal of 3 bases from V and 6 bases from J, the junction contained 7 bases not matched to a gene. The CDR3 consists of 15 residues. CDR3 DNA: TGCGCCAGCAGCCAGGCGGGGACAGGGGAACATGGCTACACCCTC. Protein: CASSQAGTGEHGYTL.

This clonotype was observed a handful of times. The rearrangement joins TRBV20-1 to TRBJ2-7, with TRBD2 matching 7 bases. This CDR3 region has 16 residues. With V trimmed by 6 bases and J by 7 bases, 21 bases remained unmatched. Germline CDR1 reads DFQATT; CDR2 reads SNEGSKA (reference sequence). CDR3 in amino acids: CSALAVEGPSPGEQYF. DNA for the CDR3: TGCAGTGCCCTAGCGGTGGAGGGGCCTAGTCCGGGAGAGCAGTACTTC.

For this clonotype: A much larger clone lies a single base off, so this may be a read error. This chain uses TRBV4-2 with TRBJ2-1, with D unresolved. The CDR3 contains 15 residues. Germline CDR1 and CDR2: LGHNA and YNFKEQ. The CDR3 region is CTSSQSWVAYNEQFF. The DNA for the CDR3 is TGTACCAGCAGCCAATCGTGGGTAGCCTACAATGAGCAGTTCTTC.

In the case of this clonotype: One junction end disagrees with the germline gene, perhaps due to a read error. The chain employs TRBV10-1 and TRBJ2-3; a possible D gene is TRBD2 (5 bases). This CDR3 region has 15 residues. Germline V gene data show CDR1 as WNHNN and CDR2 as SYGVQD (reference sequence). CDR3 sequence: CASGERAAGTDTQYF. In nucleotides, the CDR3 is TGCGCCAGCGGTGAGAGGGCGGCGGGCACAGATACGCAGTATTTT.

This clonotype showed up many times. The junction and the germline gene differ at one end; a read error may be behind it. This rearrangement joins TRBV5-1 to TRBJ2-1, with unresolved D. The germline CDR1 and CDR2 sequences are SGHRS and YFSETQ. The CDR3 extends over 15 amino acids. This CDR3 is CASSRDRENYNGQFF. The CDR3 DNA sequence: TGCGCCAGCAGCAGAGACCGAGAGAACTACAATGGGCAGTTCTTC.

The V call is TRBV20-1, the J call TRBJ2-5; 12 nucleotides line up with TRBD2. V dropped 3 bases and J dropped 6; count of bases not matched to a gene: 11. The CDR3 contains 16 residues. CDR1 and CDR2 from the germline V gene are DFQATT and SNEGSKA (reference sequence). The CDR3 reads CSARATSGGGGKTQYF. CDR3 in DNA: TGCAGTGCTAGGGCGACTAGCGGGGGAGGCGGAAAGACCCAGTACTTC.